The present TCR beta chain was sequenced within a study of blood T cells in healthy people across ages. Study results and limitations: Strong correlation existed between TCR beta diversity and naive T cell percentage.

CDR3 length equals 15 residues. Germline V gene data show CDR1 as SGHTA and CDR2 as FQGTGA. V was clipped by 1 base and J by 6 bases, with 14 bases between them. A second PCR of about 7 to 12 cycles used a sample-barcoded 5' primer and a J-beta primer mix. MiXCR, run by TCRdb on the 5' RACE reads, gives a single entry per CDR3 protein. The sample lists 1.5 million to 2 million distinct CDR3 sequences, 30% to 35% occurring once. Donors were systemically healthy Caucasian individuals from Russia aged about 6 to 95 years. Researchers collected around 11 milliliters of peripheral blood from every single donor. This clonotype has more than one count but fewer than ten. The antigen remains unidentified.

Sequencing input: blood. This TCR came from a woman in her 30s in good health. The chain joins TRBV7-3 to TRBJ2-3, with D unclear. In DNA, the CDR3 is TGTGCCAGCAGCTTAAATCCTTCCCAGTCGGATACGCAGTATTTT. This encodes CASSLNPSQSDTQYF.